This T cell receptor (beta chain) derives from a study of cytomegalovirus exposure and HLA in healthy donors (dated by TCRdb to 2015 to 2018). A note on the overall study: An earlier analysis of several hundred of the donors reported 250 to 300 Gb of sequence data and roughly 110 million unique TCR beta sequences from some 180 million T cells. Around 330 gigabases of sequencing data and around 80 million unique TCR sequences made up an early release that covered about 640 HLA-typed donors. The genetic ancestry cluster associated with self-reported Caucasian donors included over 80% of the 398 genotyped donors. The aim of the study was to test whether cataloging public T cell receptors could identify signatures of past pathogen exposure. Using immunosequencing, the study profiled T cell repertoires from fewer than 700 subjects and related those repertoires to cytomegalovirus serostatus. Besides the first cohort of about 730 subjects, a separate validation cohort made up of roughly 130 different subjects was used. High-throughput TCR immunosequencing, statistical association of individual TCRs with disease status, and machine learning were combined to predict cytomegalovirus infection status. To study patterns of TCR occurrence, a later analysis re-analyzed previously published TCR beta repertoires from 700 or so donors and added high-resolution HLA genotyping. The later analysis used no new phenotypic data to find candidate immune exposures, relying instead on TCR beta sequences and their occurrence across donors. To decide whether each TCR beta V gene segment behaved as functional or pseudogenic, an earlier analysis of approximately 590 of the donors relied on high-throughput TCR beta sequencing. Donor age, sex, ethnicity and CMV serostatus were collected together with the repertoire data. A later genetic analysis used genome-wide SNP genotypes for about three fifths of the 666 donors, treating that subset as a discovery cohort. All discovery cohort repertoires had been generated on a single sequencing platform. HLA typing included class I and class II loci at four-digit resolution. Typing coverage differed by locus: A, B, C, DRB1 and DQB1 were typed in about 629-630 donors, DQA1 in about 510, DPA1 in 606, and DPB1 in about 450. Roughly 5 DR-DQ haplotypes were handled as single units for association and clustering, since linkage in the cohort was strong. Among some 400 genotyped donors of the cohort, an average of approximately 240,000 unique TCR beta nucleotide sequences were sequenced per donor, roughly a sixth of them non-productive. General conclusions and limits of the study: According to a later genetic analysis, donors in an Asian-associated ancestry cluster had fewer N-insertions in productive TCRs than the approximately 650-donor mean. Several of the top co-occurrence clusters appeared to be linked to parvovirus B19, influenza, CMV and Epstein-Barr virus, according to a later analysis. The authors suggested that the approach could potentially be extended to other disease states and immunological phenotypes. An earlier analysis of approximately 530 of the donors showed that most TCR beta V segments appeared in productive rearrangements either about 87% or about 30% of the time, which broadly matched IMGT annotations. Roughly 17 rarely observed V segments, including chromosome 9 orphons, were excluded from the earlier analysis of almost 600 of the donors because counts were too low. Linkage disequilibrium might explain the correlated functional status among segregating V segments, but an unknown experimental factor could not be ruled out. Specific HLA alleles were associated with 15,000 to 20,000 TCR beta sequences at a false discovery rate of 0.05 in a later analysis. Only TCR beta chains were sequenced in this cohort, and the absence of alpha or paired-chain data limited detectable features. Because HLA typing was unavailable for some donors at each locus, only the typed subset was used in association tests. Some IMGT-functional V segments, including TRBV6-2 and TRBV6-3, could not be told apart with the 87-base-pair reads, so those segments were excluded. In vitro tests confirmed that three of the cytomegalovirus-associated TCR beta chains recognize cytomegalovirus antigens. An association between a missense DCLRE1C variant and V-gene and J-gene trimming of TCR beta chains was found in a later genetic analysis and replicated in an independent cohort. A later analysis found that TCR association rates varied across HLA loci, with DRB1 alleles showing the most associated TCRs and HLA-C alleles the fewest. A further reported finding was that TCR beta sequences accurately predicted the HLA-A and HLA-B alleles for most subjects in the first cohort. The sequencing pipeline was judged likely to have produced a cluster of highly shared sequence variants as a technical artifact. When HLA alleles, especially DR and DQ, strongly co-occurred, attributing TCR associations to individual alleles was difficult. The classifier was reported to diagnose cytomegalovirus status with high specificity and sensitivity in both the original and validation cohorts. Across donors, most TCR sequences were observed very rarely, whereas some public TCRs were present in many individuals. Roughly uniform sequencing depth across donors was assumed in presence/absence analyses, although this assumption may not hold. In a later analysis, HLA-associated TCR beta chains showed more clonal expansion and lower generation probabilities than non-associated chains that were equally common. In a later analysis, most CMV-associated TCR beta chains were found to appear HLA-restricted, with HLA associations seemingly driven largely by CMV exposure. In the study, 150 to 200 TCR beta chains were listed as associated with cytomegalovirus. The only immune exposure information available for the cohort was CMV serostatus.

As encoded in the germline V gene, CDR1 is MRHNA while CDR2 is SNTAGT. The germline V end is reduced by 5 bases and the J end by 4 bases; junction bases left unmatched: 13. The CDR3 covers 16 residues, taking in both the cysteine and the phenylalanine. Only the CDR3 DNA stays, 48 bases, in frame from base 1. This clone was counted a single time. Its binding antigen is unknown. The sample holds no much larger clone one base away, and base qualities are not on file. The cohort was made up of roughly 670 healthy bone marrow donors. At the time of sampling, every cohort member was nominally healthy, though immune exposures that went unrecorded were likely present. The donor tested CMV seronegative and was one of the 352 seronegative cohort members. Every donor gave a peripheral blood sample, and the peripheral blood mononuclear cells from that sample were used for TCR beta sequencing. Genomic DNA was extracted from the blood cell samples with the Qiagen DNeasy Blood Extraction Kit.

Library creation used the immunoSEQ multiplex PCR assay. For the multiplex PCR, a mixture combining 60 forward primers for TCR Vbeta segments and 13 reverse primers for TCR Jbeta segments was used. The CDR3 region of rearranged TCR beta genes was amplified from genomic DNA by a multiplex PCR assay. Amplified TCR beta libraries were sequenced as 87-base-pair reads on the Illumina HiSeq System. Processing in the source paper ran as follows. A later analysis tallied 75 million to 95 million unique TCR beta chains across the 610 or so repertoires, and approximately 12 million of those chains were shared by two or more donors. To remove PCR and sequencing errors, raw reads were error-corrected and collapsed into unique sequences using a nearest-neighbor algorithm that merged closely related sequences. To assign V, D and J gene segments, CDR3 sequences were aligned to IMGT reference sequences. Each retained sequence needed at least a six-nucleotide match to both a V gene segment and a J gene segment. A rearrangement was called productive if the CDR3 had no stop codons and remained in frame with V and J, and every other rearrangement was called non-productive. CDR3 was defined by IMGT convention, running from the second conserved V-encoded cysteine to the conserved J-encoded phenylalanine. The earlier analysis of fewer than 700 of the donors excluded sequences that lacked an unambiguous match to a single V gene segment. An earlier analysis of a few hundred of the donors classified V segments as functional when productive rearrangements were above 56.7% and as segregating when the standard deviation between donors was above 5%. A statistical classification framework was built for diagnosing cytomegalovirus status from the catalog of TCR beta chain sequences. V and J gene assignment, in a later analysis, came from comparing TCR nucleotide sequences with IMGT/GENE-DB human TR gene sequences. Using the TCRdist pipeline, a later analysis assigned CDR3 sequences along with most-parsimonious VDJ recombination scenarios. In a later analysis, every TCR beta chain was defined by the combination of its CDR3 amino acid sequence and its V-gene family, and reads without a unique V-gene family were dropped. A later analysis removed roughly 590 highly shared, low-generation-probability nucleotide sequences to deal with suspected cross-contamination and a sequencing artifact. For each public chain, a later analysis derived a clonal expansion index from normalized ranks of inferred template counts within each repertoire. A later analysis computed generation probabilities with a VDJ recombination model fitted to out-of-frame rearrangements, and checked the results against IGoR. Hypergeometric tests were used in a later analysis to score TCR-TCR, TCR-HLA and TCR-CMV co-occurrence, with a repertoire-size bias correction applied to the TCR pairs. In a later analysis, false discovery rates were estimated by permuting HLA or CMV assignments 20 times. In a later analysis, co-occurring TCRs were grouped using DBSCAN, and TCRdist sequence similarity was added for clustering within HLA-allele-positive subsets. Repertoires with fewer than 30,000 or more than 120,000 public chains, plus five repertoires with anomalous nucleotide sharing, were excluded from co-occurrence clustering. TCRdb obtained this table from immuneACCESS and retained in-frame rearrangements with V and J assigned. These tables miss some clones; where compared with another copy, unresolved V genes account for less than half of the shortfall, and the remainder is unexplained. The V and J calls and the clone size are those of that table, but D and trimming were determined from the DNA. Within this sample are some 220,000 clones, with roughly 84% of them counted one time only. The ten largest clones represent roughly 0.22% of the sample.

The clonotype comes from a girl aged 2 to 9 in good health and CMV-seronegative. Rearrangement joined TRBV6-4 to TRBJ2-5; the central 7 bases match TRBD1. Sequenced material: PBMCs. The sequenced DNA is TGTGCCAGCAGTTCCACCGACAGGGAGATACGAGAGACCCAGTACTTC. Translated, this is CASSSTDREIRETQYF.